The sequence of this TCR beta chain was determined in a study of spatial heterogeneity in lung cancer. Study-wide results and caveats: Ubiquitous and regional expanded TCR counts correlated with ubiquitous and regional nonsynonymous mutations, respectively. The number of expanded tumor alpha and beta chains correlated with mutation number.

This clonotype has at least ten counts. What it binds is unknown. A unique molecular identifier was attached to every TCR cDNA molecule. A single record per CDR3 protein comes from TCRdb applying MiXCR to the 5' RACE reads. The profile shows about 13,000 distinct CDR3 sequences, under 6% of them singletons. Germline V gives CDR1 DFQATT, CDR2 SNEGSKA (reference sequence). This CDR3 spans 12 amino acids. V was clipped by 3 bases and J by 5 bases, with 8 bases between them. The time point is: sample taken at primary tumor resection. Whole RNA, isolated from tumor, nontumor lung or frozen PBMC, was sequenced without prior sorting.

V is TRBV20-1 and J is TRBJ2-1, with D unresolved. The source of this sequence is a male donor with early-stage non-small cell lung cancer. Sequencing was performed on lung tumor tissue, taken at surgery. The CDR3 region has the DNA TGCAGTGCTAGGGGCGGCCACAATGAGCAGTTCTTC. This gives the protein CSARGGHNEQFF.